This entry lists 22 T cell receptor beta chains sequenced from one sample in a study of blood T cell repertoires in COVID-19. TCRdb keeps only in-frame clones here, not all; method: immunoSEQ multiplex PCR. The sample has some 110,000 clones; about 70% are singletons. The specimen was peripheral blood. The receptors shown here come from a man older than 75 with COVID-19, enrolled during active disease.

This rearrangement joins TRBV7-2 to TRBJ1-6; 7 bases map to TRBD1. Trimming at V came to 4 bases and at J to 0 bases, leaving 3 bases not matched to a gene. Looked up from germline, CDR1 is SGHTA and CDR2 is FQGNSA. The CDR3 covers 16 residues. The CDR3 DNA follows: TGTGCCAGCAGCTGGCAGGGGGACTCCTATAATTCACCCCTCCACTTT. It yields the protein CASSWQGDSYNSPLHF.

Here the CDR3 DNA reads TGTGCCAGCTTACAGGGGGCGTACAATGAGCAGTTCTTC. Protein sequence: CASLQGAYNEQFF. This chain connects TRBV18 to TRBJ2-1; 9 bases are a match to TRBD1. The CDR3 covers 13 residues. The ends lost 7 bases at V and 4 bases at J; junction bases unmatched: 2. From germline, CDR1 is KGHSH and CDR2 LQKENI.

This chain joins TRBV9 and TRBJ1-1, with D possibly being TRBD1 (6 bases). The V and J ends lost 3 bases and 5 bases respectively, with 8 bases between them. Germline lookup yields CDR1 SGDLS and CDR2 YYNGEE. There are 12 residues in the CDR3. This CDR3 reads CASSAGTTEAFF. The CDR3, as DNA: TGTGCCAGCAGCGCTGGGACAACTGAAGCTTTCTTT.

CDR3 DNA sequence: TGCGCCAGCAGCTTGGTGACTAGCTTGACCGGGGAGCTGTTTTTT. It encodes CASSLVTSLTGELFF. V is TRBV5-1 and J is TRBJ2-2, with 7 bases fitting TRBD2. This CDR3 has 15 amino acids. CDR1 and CDR2 from the germline V gene are SGHRS and YFSETQ. Trimming took 0 bases from V and 5 from J; bases not matched to a gene: 4.

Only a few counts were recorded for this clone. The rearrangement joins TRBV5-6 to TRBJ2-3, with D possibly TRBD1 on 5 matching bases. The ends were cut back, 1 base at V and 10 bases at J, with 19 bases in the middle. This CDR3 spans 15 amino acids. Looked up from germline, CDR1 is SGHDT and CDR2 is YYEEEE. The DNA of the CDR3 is TGTGCCAGCAGCTTGACGGTATCCGAAGGGGCGTCGCAGTATTTT. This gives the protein CASSLTVSEGASQYF.

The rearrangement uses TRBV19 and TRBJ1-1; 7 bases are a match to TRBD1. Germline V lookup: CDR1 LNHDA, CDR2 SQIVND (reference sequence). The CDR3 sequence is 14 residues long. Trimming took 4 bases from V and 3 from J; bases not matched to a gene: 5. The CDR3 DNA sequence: TGTGCCAGTAGTAGGGACAGCTTTGACACTGAAGCTTTCTTT. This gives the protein CASSRDSFDTEAFF.

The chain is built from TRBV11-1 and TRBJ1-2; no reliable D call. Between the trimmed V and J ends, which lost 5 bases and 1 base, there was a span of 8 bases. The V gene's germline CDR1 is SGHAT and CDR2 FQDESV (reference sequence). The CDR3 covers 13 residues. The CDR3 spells CASSPGLNYGYTF. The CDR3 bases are TGTGCCAGCAGCCCAGGCCTTAACTATGGCTACACCTTC.

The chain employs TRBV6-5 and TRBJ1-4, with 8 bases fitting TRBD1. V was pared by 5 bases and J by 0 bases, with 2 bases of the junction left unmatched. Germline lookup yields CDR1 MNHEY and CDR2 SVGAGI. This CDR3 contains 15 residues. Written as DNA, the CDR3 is TGTGCCAGCAGTCTACAGGGGGCAACTAATGAAAAACTGTTTTTT. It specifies CASSLQGATNEKLFF.

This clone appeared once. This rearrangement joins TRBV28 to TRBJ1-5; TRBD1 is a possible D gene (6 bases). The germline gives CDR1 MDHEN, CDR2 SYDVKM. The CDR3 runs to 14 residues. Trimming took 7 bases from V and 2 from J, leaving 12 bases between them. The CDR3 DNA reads TGTGCCAGCAAGAATTCAGGGGGCAATCAGCCCCAGCATTTT. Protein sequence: CASKNSGGNQPQHF.

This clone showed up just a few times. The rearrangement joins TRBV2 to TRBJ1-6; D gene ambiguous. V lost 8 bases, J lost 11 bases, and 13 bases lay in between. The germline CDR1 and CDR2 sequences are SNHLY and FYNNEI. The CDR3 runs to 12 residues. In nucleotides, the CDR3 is TGTGCCAGCTCACGAGCTGGTACACCCCTCCACTTT. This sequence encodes CASSRAGTPLHF.

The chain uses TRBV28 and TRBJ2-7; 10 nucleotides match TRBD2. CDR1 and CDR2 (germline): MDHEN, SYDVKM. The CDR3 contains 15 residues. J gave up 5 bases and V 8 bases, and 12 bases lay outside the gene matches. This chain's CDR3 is CASSSAGGARDEQYF. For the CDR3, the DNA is TGTGCCAGCTCCTCAGCGGGAGGGGCCCGAGACGAGCAGTACTTC.

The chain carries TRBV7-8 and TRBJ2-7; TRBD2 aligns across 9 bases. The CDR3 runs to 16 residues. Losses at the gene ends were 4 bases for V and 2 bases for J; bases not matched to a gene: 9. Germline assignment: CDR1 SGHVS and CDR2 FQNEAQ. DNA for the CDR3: TGTGCCAGCAGCTCCGTACATAGCGGGGGTACCTACGAGCAGTACTTC. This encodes CASSSVHSGGTYEQYF.

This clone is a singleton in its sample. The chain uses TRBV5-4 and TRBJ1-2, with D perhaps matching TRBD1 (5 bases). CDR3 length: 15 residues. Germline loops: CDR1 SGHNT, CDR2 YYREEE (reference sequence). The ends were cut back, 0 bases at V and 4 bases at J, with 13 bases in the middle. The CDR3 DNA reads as TGTGCCAGCAGCTTGGGGGGCCATTTCATCTATGGCTACACCTTC. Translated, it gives CASSLGGHFIYGYTF.

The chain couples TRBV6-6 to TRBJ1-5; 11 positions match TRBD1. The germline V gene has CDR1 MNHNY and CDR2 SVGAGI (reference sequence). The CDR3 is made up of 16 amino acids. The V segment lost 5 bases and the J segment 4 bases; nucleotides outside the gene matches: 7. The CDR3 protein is CASSPLGQGENQPQHF. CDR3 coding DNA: TGTGCCAGCAGTCCTCTGGGACAGGGGGAGAATCAGCCCCAGCATTTT.

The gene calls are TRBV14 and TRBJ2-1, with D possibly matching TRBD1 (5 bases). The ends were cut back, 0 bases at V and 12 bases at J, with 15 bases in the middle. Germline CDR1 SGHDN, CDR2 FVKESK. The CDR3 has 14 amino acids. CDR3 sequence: CASSQDGQGIVQFF. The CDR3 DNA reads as TGTGCCAGCAGCCAAGACGGGCAGGGAATTGTGCAGTTCTTC.

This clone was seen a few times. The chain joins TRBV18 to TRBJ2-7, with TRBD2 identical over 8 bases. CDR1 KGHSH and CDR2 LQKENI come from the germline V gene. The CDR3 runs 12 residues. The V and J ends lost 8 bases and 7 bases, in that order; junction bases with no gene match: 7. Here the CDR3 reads CASHYSGGEQYF. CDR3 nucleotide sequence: TGTGCCAGCCACTACTCGGGGGGGGAGCAGTACTTC.

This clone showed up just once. The CDR3 sequence: CASSQRHLGRGRETQYF. As DNA, the CDR3 is TGCGCCAGCAGCCAAAGACATCTCGGCAGGGGGCGAGAGACCCAGTACTTC. The chain combines TRBV10-1 with TRBJ2-5, with 8 bases fitting TRBD1. V dropped 6 bases and J dropped 4; count of bases not matched to a gene: 16. This CDR3 contains 17 residues. From germline, CDR1 is WNHNN and CDR2 SYGVQD (reference sequence).

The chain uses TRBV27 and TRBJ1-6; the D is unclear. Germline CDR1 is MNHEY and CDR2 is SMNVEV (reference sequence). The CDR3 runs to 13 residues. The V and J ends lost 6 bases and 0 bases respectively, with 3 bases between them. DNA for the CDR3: TGTGCCAGCAGAGCCTCCTATAATTCACCCCTCCACTTT. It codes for CASRASYNSPLHF.

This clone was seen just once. The DNA for the CDR3 is TGTGCCAGCAGTTACTCGGCGGGCATATACAATGAGCAGTTCTTC. Translating it yields CASSYSAGIYNEQFF. This chain uses TRBV6-6 with TRBJ2-1; tentative D call: TRBD2 (5 bases). The V end was cut by 0 bases, the J end by 4 bases, with 10 bases between. The CDR3 runs to 15 residues. Germline lookup yields CDR1 MNHNY and CDR2 SVGAGI (reference sequence).

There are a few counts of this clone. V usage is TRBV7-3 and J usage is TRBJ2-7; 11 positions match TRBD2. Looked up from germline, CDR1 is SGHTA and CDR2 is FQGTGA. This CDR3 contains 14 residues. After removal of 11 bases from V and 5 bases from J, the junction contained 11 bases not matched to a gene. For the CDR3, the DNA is TGTGCCGGAAACCTAGCGGGAGGTTCCCACGAGCAGTACTTC. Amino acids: CAGNLAGGSHEQYF. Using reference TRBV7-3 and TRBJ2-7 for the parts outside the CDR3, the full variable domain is GAGVSQTPSNKVTEKGKYVELRCDPISGHTALYWYRQSLGQGPEFLIYFQGTGAADDSGLPNDRFFAVRPEGSVSTLKIQRTERGDSAVYLCAGNLAGGSHEQYFGPGTRLTVT.

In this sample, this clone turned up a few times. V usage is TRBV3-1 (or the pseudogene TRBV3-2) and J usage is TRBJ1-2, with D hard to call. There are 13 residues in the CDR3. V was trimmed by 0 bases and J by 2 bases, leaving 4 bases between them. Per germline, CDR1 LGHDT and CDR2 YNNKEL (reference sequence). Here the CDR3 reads CASSQDANYGYTF. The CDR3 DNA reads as TGTGCCAGCAGCCAAGATGCGAACTATGGCTACACCTTC.

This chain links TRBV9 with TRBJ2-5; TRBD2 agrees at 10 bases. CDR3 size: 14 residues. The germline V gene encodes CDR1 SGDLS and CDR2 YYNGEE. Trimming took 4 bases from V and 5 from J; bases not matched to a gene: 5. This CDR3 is CASSLQREGETQYF. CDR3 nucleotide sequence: TGTGCCAGCAGCCTACAGCGGGAGGGGGAGACCCAGTACTTC.